The 30 T cell receptor beta chains given below trace back to one sample, sequenced in a study of post-analysis software for immune sequencing data. Findings of the study overall: Roughly 5 TRBV segments were significantly more frequent in patients than in controls. TRBV5-6, TRBV5-1 and TRBV20-1 were among these segments.

Unique molecular identifiers were built into the TCR beta cDNA libraries. TCRdb processed the PCR reads anew with MiXCR; each CDR3 protein has one entry. This table holds 650,000 to 850,000 distinct CDR3 sequences, around 42% found once. Their antigens remain unidentified. Sequenced: blood. These receptor sequences come from a girl aged 10 to 17 with multiple sclerosis.

The V call is TRBV5-6, the J call TRBJ2-1; D not certain. CDR1 is SGHDT and CDR2 is YYEEEE in the germline V gene. The ends were cut back, 4 bases at V and 5 bases at J, with 19 bases in the middle. The CDR3 spans 16 residues. The CDR3 DNA sequence: TGTGCCAGCAGCCCCCTGCGTCCAGCCGGAGACAATGAGCAGTTCTTC. It yields the protein CASSPLRPAGDNEQFF.

The table lists this clonotype with many counts. This chain joins TRBV29-1 and TRBJ2-7; tentative D call: TRBD2 (6 bases). Trimming cost V 1 base and J 3 bases, with 10 bases left between them. The CDR3 runs to 13 residues. In germline, CDR1 is SQVTM, CDR2 ANQGSEA. The CDR3 coding sequence is TGCAGCGTTGAAGGAGGGGAGGACTACGAGCAGTACTTC. It is translated as CSVEGGEDYEQYF.

J is TRBJ2-3 and V is TRBV11-3; D uncertain. Trimming took 1 base from V and 0 from J, leaving 11 bases between them. CDR1 is SGHNT and CDR2 is YENEEA in the germline V gene. The CDR3 runs 16 residues. Here the CDR3 reads CASSLGRFISTDTQYF. CDR3 coding DNA: TGTGCCAGCAGCTTAGGCCGTTTTATCAGCACAGATACGCAGTATTTT. The variable domain in full, with the rest retrieved from reference TRBV11-3 and TRBJ2-3, is EAGVVQSPRYKIIEKKQPVAFWCNPISGHNTLYWYLQNLGQGPELLIRYENEEAVDDSQLPKDRFSAERLKGVDSTLKIQPAELGDSAVYLCASSLGRFISTDTQYFGPGTRLTVL.

The CDR3 DNA is TGTGCCAGCAGCTATAGGGGGGCTATGAATTCACCCCTCCACTTT. Its protein product is CASSYRGAMNSPLHF. J is TRBJ1-6 and V is TRBV11-2; a weak D match, TRBD1 (6 bases). Trimming stripped 4 bases from V and 7 bases from J, with 14 bases between. The CDR3 length is 15 residues. Germline lookup yields CDR1 SGHAT and CDR2 FQNNGV.

This chain joins TRBV20-1 and TRBJ2-3, with 10 bases fitting TRBD1. Losses at the gene ends were 4 bases for V and 5 bases for J; bases not matched to a gene: 15. The germline V gene has CDR1 DFQATT and CDR2 SNEGSKA (reference sequence). The length of the CDR3 is 17 residues. The CDR3 bases are TGCAGTGCTAATCTTGAGGACAGGGGGAGTTTGGAAGATACGCAGTATTTT. It encodes CSANLEDRGSLEDTQYF.

This clonotype was detected only a few times. The J gene is TRBJ2-1, the V gene TRBV7-9; 8 nucleotides match TRBD1. The germline V gene encodes CDR1 SEHNR and CDR2 FQNEAQ (reference sequence). The CDR3 totals 16 residues. Trimming at V came to 0 bases and at J to 2 bases, leaving 3 bases not matched to a gene. As DNA, the CDR3 is TGTGCCAGCAGCTTAGCACCGGGACAGGCCTACAATGAGCAGTTCTTC. Translated: CASSLAPGQAYNEQFF.

The V and J genes are TRBV6-5 and TRBJ1-1; D is unresolved. The CDR3 consists of 13 residues. With 2 bases removed from V and 5 bases from J, the gap between germline ends came to 9 bases. CDR1 is MNHEY and CDR2 is SVGAGI in the germline V gene. CDR3 residues: CASSYALETEAFF. CDR3 sequence (DNA): TGTGCCAGCAGTTACGCTCTCGAAACTGAAGCTTTCTTT.

The CDR3 DNA reads as TGTGCCAGCAGCATTTCGGAGCGGGAGCGCTACGAGCAGTACTTC. Translated: CASSISERERYEQYF. The gene calls are TRBV12-3 or TRBV12-4 and TRBJ2-7; 8 bases are a match to TRBD2. CDR3 length: 15 residues. V was clipped by 6 bases and J by 3 bases; unmatched bases: 10.

Points on this clonotype: Relative to the germline gene, one junction end is altered; a read error may explain this. The chain joins TRBV7-7 to TRBJ2-7; D gene unclear. The CDR3 sequence is 14 residues long. Per the germline V gene, CDR1 is SSHAT and CDR2 is FNYEAQ (reference sequence). CDR3 nucleotide sequence: TGTGCTAGCAGCTTGCACCAGGACTCCTACGAGCAGTACTTC. Protein product: CASSLHQDSYEQYF.

In its sample, this clonotype was seen a few times. The gene calls are TRBV9 and TRBJ2-5, with 12 bases aligning to TRBD1. This CDR3 is 15 amino acids long. V lost 3 bases, J lost 4 bases, and 4 bases stayed unmatched. CDR1 and CDR2 from the germline V gene are SGDLS and YYNGEE. The CDR3 is CASSAGQGARETQYF. CDR3 sequence (DNA): TGTGCCAGCAGCGCGGGACAGGGGGCGAGAGAGACCCAGTACTTC. Drawing the rest from reference TRBV9 and TRBJ2-5, the complete variable domain is DSGVTQTPKHLITATGQRVTLRCSPRSGDLSVYWYQQSLDQGLQFLIQYYNGEERAKGNILERFSAQQFPDLHSELNLSSLELGDSALYFCASSAGQGARETQYFGPGTRLLVL.

The chain employs TRBV27 and TRBJ2-1; the D gene could be TRBD1 or TRBD2 (5 bases each). Looked up from germline, CDR1 is MNHEY and CDR2 is SMNVEV (reference sequence). Deletions cut 5 bases from V and 5 bases from J, with 13 bases between. This CDR3 has 14 amino acids. The DNA for the CDR3 is TGTGCCAGCAGTGAAATGGGACGAGACAATGAGCAGTTCTTC. Its translation is CASSEMGRDNEQFF.

The chain employs TRBV4-3 and TRBJ2-7; 7 positions agree with TRBD2. Trimming removed 1 base from V and 2 bases from J; junction bases left unmatched: 5. The CDR3 spans 15 residues. CDR1 is LGHNA, CDR2 YSLEER, per germline. CDR3 bases: TGCGCCAGCAGCCAAGGGTCTAGCGGAACCTACGAGCAGTACTTC. It encodes CASSQGSSGTYEQYF.

This clonotype was seen only a few times. The gene calls are TRBV4-2 and TRBJ1-4; maybe TRBD1 (6 bases). The germline gives CDR1 LGHNA, CDR2 YNFKEQ. The CDR3 contains 21 residues. V lost 2 bases and J 0 bases, leaving 25 bases between the germline ends. In nucleotides, the CDR3 is TGTGCCAGCAGCCAAAGGGTGGTCAGGGGAGCCTCTCTAGCAACTAATGAAAAACTGTTTTTT. This sequence encodes CASSQRVVRGASLATNEKLFF.

This clonotype was counted between two and nine times. The chain is built from TRBV20-1 and TRBJ2-1; the D is unclear. The V gene lost 1 base and the J gene lost 0 bases, with 10 bases spanning the gap. Germline V gives CDR1 DFQATT, CDR2 SNEGSKA (reference sequence). This CDR3 region has 15 residues. The CDR3: CSARAVSSSYNEQFF. The CDR3 coding sequence is TGCAGTGCTAGAGCCGTTAGCTCCTCCTACAATGAGCAGTTCTTC.

This clonotype was picked up a small number of times. The chain combines TRBV6-5 with TRBJ2-5; 8 positions agree with TRBD2. CDR3 length: 13 amino acids. V was clipped by 5 bases and J by 5 bases; unmatched bases: 4. The germline CDR1 and CDR2 sequences are MNHEY and SVGAGI. The CDR3 spells CASSRTSYETQYF. Here the CDR3 DNA reads TGTGCCAGCAGTCGGACTAGCTATGAGACCCAGTACTTC.

The rearrangement uses TRBV7-9 and TRBJ2-5; perhaps TRBD2 as D (5 bases). From germline, CDR1 is SEHNR and CDR2 FQNEAQ (reference sequence). CDR3 length: 11 residues. V gave up 5 bases and J gave up 5 bases, with 6 bases separating them. The CDR3 DNA sequence: TGTGCCAGCAGCGGACTTGAGACCCAGTACTTC. Its protein is CASSGLETQYF.

The V call is TRBV12-3 or TRBV12-4, the J call TRBJ2-1; a possible D gene is TRBD2 (6 bases). Trimming removed 6 bases at V and 5 bases at J, with 11 bases between. The CDR3 has 13 residues. The CDR3 loop reads CASSYTSNNEQFF. CDR3 bases: TGTGCCAGCAGCTACACTAGCAACAATGAGCAGTTCTTC.

The chain has TRBV20-1 and TRBJ2-7; D remains unclear. The CDR3 is 10 residues long. V lost 3 bases and J 10 bases, leaving 10 bases between the germline ends. CDR1 and CDR2 from the germline V gene are DFQATT and SNEGSKA (reference sequence). The CDR3 DNA follows: TGCAGTGCTAGGACCCATACCCAGTACTTC. Its protein is CSARTHTQYF.

The rearrangement joins TRBV6-1 to TRBJ2-7; tentative D call: TRBD2 (5 bases). Trimming took 6 bases from V and 4 from J, leaving 19 bases between them. Germline loops: CDR1 MNHNS, CDR2 SASEGT. The length of the CDR3 is 15 residues. CDR3 amino acids: CASSLVGLRDYEQYF. The CDR3 DNA sequence: TGTGCCAGCAGCTTAGTTGGATTGAGGGATTACGAGCAGTACTTC.

V and J are TRBV4-1 and TRBJ2-7; 9 bases match TRBD1. V trimming: 2 bases; J trimming: 6 bases; junction bases outside the gene matches: 8. The CDR3 length is 15 residues. The germline CDR1 and CDR2 sequences are MGHRA and YSYEKL. CDR3 region: CASSQPTGGEGEQYF. CDR3 DNA: TGCGCCAGCAGCCAACCGACAGGGGGTGAGGGCGAGCAGTACTTC.

The rearrangement links TRBV7-2 to TRBJ2-4; D ambiguous. The DNA matches TRBJ2-7 better at its end, which makes the J call doubtful. Germline V gene lookup returns CDR1 SGHTA and CDR2 FQGNSA. The CDR3 is 13 residues long. The CDR3 DNA reads TGTGCCAGCAGCTTAGTCGGCAGCCCCGAGCAGTACTTC. It yields the protein CASSLVGSPEQYF.

As to this clonotype: At one end, the junction sequence differs from germline, possibly due to a read error. The V call is TRBV4-3, the J call TRBJ1-1; D is perhaps TRBD1 (5 bases). Germline V gene sequence: CDR1 LGHNA, CDR2 YSLEER. The CDR3 extends over 13 amino acids. Here the CDR3 reads CACSLQENTEAFF. Written as DNA, the CDR3 is TGCGCCTGCAGCCTACAGGAGAACACTGAAGCTTTCTTT.

This chain connects TRBV6-2 or TRBV6-3 to TRBJ1-1; possibly TRBD1 for D (5 bases). V was clipped by 11 bases and J by 8 bases, with 18 bases between them. The CDR3 extends over 12 amino acids. Germline loops: CDR1 MNHEY, CDR2 SVGEGT. CDR3 sequence: CAVETTGLEAFF. In DNA, the CDR3 is TGTGCCGTCGAAACAACAGGCTTAGAAGCTTTCTTT.

Details on this clonotype: A single base separates this from a much larger clone, so it may be a read error. The gene calls are TRBV29-1 and TRBJ2-1, with TRBD1 identical over 7 bases. Germline CDR1 and CDR2: SQVTM and ANQGSEA. The junction had 10 bases not matched to a gene; V was cut back by 2 bases and J by 9 bases. This CDR3 is 14 amino acids long. CDR3 coding DNA: TGCAGCGTTGAAAGGGGGCATCTACGGGGTGAGCAGTTCTTC. This translates into CSVERGHLRGEQFF.

This clonotype was found a few times. The gene calls are TRBV7-2 and TRBJ2-4; D gene unclear. V shed 4 bases and J shed 3 bases, with 7 bases lying between them. This CDR3 has 13 residues. CDR1 SGHTA and CDR2 FQGNSA come from the germline V gene. CDR3 protein: CASSSPVKNIQYF. In nucleotides, the CDR3 is TGTGCCAGCAGCTCCCCGGTCAAAAACATTCAGTACTTC.

The chain couples TRBV7-2 to TRBJ2-1, with TRBD2 matching 7 bases. Per germline, CDR1 SGHTA and CDR2 FQGNSA. The CDR3 is 16 amino acids. Trimming cost V 1 base and J 10 bases; bases outside gene matches: 13. The CDR3 coding sequence is TGTGCCAGCAGCTTAGGCTCCGGACTAGGCGTCGGGGAGCAGTTCTTC. Encoded protein: CASSLGSGLGVGEQFF.

This clonotype was seen a single time. The chain is built from TRBV29-1 and TRBJ2-4; 7 bases align to TRBD2. The trim removed 4 bases at V and 13 bases at J, leaving 7 bases unmatched. Germline CDR1 reads SQVTM; CDR2 reads ANQGSEA. This CDR3 has 11 residues. The CDR3 nucleotides read TGCAGCGTTGGGGGCGGGGGTACCCAGTACTTC. Encoded protein: CSVGGGGTQYF.

This chain links TRBV4-3 with TRBJ2-7; D possibly matches TRBD1 or TRBD2 (5 bases each). Per germline, CDR1 LGHNA and CDR2 YSLEER. The CDR3 length is 16 residues. Between the trimmed V and J ends, which lost 0 bases and 2 bases, there was a span of 14 bases. CDR3 in amino acids: CASSQDGTDPTYEQYF. As DNA, the CDR3 is TGCGCCAGCAGCCAAGATGGGACGGATCCGACCTACGAGCAGTACTTC.

The chain links TRBV5-1 to TRBJ1-2; D call uncertain. CDR3 length equals 13 residues. Germline V CDR1 and CDR2: SGHRS, YFSETQ. Trimming removed 0 bases from V and 8 bases from J, with 11 bases in between. This CDR3 is CASSLDGVYGYTF. In DNA form, the CDR3 reads TGCGCCAGCAGCTTGGATGGAGTCTACGGCTACACCTTC.

The chain is built from TRBV29-1 and TRBJ1-1, with TRBD1 matching 7 bases. With 6 bases clipped from V and 8 bases from J, the junction kept 6 bases outside the gene matches. Germline values: CDR1 SQVTM, CDR2 ANQGSEA. This CDR3 spans 11 amino acids. The CDR3 DNA reads TGCAGCGTGGGACAGAGTGGGGAAGCTTTCTTT. Its translation: CSVGQSGEAFF.